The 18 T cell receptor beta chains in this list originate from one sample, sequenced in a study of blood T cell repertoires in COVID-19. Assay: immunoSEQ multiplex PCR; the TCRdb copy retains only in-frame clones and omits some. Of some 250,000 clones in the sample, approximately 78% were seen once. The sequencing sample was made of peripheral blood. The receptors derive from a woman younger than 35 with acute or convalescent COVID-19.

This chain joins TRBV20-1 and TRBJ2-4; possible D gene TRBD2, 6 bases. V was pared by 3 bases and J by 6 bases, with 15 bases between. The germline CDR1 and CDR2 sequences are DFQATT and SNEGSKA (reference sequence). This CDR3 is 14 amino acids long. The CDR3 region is CSASVGSRGNIQYF. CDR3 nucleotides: TGCAGTGCTAGTGTCGGGAGTCGTGGAAACATTCAGTACTTC.

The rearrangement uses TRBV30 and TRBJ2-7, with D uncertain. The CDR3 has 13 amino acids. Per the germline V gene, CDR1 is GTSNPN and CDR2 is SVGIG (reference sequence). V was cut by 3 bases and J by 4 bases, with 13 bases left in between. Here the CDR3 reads CAWRKDSLYEQYF. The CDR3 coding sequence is TGTGCCTGGAGGAAAGATTCCCTATACGAGCAGTACTTC.

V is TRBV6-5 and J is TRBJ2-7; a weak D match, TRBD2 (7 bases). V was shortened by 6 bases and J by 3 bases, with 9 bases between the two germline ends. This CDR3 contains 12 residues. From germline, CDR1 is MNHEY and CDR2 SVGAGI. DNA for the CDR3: TGTGCCAGCAGGGGAGGGGGCTACGAGCAGTACTTC. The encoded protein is CASRGGGYEQYF.

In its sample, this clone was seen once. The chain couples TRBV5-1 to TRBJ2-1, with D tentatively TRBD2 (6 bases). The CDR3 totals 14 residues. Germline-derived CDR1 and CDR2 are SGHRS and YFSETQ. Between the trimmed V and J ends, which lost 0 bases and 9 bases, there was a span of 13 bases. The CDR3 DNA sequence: TGCGCCAGCAGCTTGGTTTTGGGGGGTGGTGAGCAGTTCTTC. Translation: CASSLVLGGGEQFF.

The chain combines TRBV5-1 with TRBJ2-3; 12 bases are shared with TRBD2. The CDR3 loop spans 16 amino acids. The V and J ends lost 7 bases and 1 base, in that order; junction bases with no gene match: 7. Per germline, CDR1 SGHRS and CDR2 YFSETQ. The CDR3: CASGPSGRGGTDTQYF. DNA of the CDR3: TGCGCCAGCGGGCCTAGCGGGAGGGGAGGCACAGATACGCAGTATTTT.

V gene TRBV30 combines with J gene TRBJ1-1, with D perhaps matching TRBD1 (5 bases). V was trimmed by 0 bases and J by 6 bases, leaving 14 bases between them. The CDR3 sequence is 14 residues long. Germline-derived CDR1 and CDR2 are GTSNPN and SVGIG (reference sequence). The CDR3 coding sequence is TGTGCCTGGAGTGTACTGGCCAGGGAGGCTGAAGCTTTCTTT. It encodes CAWSVLAREAEAFF.

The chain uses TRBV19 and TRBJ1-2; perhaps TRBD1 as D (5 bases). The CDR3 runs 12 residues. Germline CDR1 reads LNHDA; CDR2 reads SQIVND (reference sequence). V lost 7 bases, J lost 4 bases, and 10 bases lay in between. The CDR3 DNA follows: TGTGCCAGTACCATGGGGCCCTATGGCTACACCTTC. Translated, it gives CASTMGPYGYTF.

CDR3: CASSSQGLWQYF. The CDR3 nucleotides read TGTGCCAGCAGCTCACAGGGATTATGGCAGTACTTC. V usage is TRBV7-9 and J usage is TRBJ2-7; tentative D call: TRBD1 (6 bases). V lost 4 bases and J lost 9, with 13 bases in between. The CDR3 runs to 12 residues. Germline V gene data show CDR1 as SEHNR and CDR2 as FQNEAQ (reference sequence).

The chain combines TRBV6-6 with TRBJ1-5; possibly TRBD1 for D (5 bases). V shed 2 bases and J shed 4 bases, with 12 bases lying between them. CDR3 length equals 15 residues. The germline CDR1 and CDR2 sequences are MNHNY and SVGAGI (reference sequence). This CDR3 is CASSYVTGENQPQHF. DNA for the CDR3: TGTGCCAGCAGTTACGTCACAGGAGAAAATCAGCCCCAGCATTTT.

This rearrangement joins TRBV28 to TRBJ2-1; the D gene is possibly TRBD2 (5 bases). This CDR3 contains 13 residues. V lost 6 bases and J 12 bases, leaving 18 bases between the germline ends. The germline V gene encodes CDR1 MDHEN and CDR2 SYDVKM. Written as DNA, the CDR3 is TGTGCCAGCAGAAGCGTGGACTCCTCGGCGCAGTTCTTC. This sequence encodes CASRSVDSSAQFF.

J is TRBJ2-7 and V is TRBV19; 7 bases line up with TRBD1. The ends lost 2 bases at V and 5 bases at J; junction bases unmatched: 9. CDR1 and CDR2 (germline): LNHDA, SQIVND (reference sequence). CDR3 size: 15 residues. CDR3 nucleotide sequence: TGTGCCAGTAGTATATCCGACAGGGCAGTCAACGAGCAGTACTTC. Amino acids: CASSISDRAVNEQYF.

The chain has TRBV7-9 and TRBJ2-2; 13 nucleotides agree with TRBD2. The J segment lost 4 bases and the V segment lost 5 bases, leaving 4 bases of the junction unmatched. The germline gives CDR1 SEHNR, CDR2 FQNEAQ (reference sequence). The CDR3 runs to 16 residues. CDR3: CASSPGTSGITGELFF. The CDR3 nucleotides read TGTGCCAGCAGCCCAGGGACTAGCGGGATCACCGGGGAGCTGTTTTTT.

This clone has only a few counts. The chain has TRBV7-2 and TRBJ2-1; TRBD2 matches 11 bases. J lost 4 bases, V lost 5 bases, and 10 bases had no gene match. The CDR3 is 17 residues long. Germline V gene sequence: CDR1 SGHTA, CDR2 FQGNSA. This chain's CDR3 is CASSPVSSGRLYNEQFF. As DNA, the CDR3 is TGTGCCAGCAGCCCGGTGTCTAGCGGGAGGTTATACAATGAGCAGTTCTTC.

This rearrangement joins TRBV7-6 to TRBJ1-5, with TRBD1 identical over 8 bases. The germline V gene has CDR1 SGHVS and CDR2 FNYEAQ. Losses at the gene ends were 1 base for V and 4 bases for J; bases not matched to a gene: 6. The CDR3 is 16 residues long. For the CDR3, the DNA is TGTGCCAGCAGCTTAGGGTCAGGGGGCGCGAATCAGCCCCAGCATTTT. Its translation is CASSLGSGGANQPQHF.

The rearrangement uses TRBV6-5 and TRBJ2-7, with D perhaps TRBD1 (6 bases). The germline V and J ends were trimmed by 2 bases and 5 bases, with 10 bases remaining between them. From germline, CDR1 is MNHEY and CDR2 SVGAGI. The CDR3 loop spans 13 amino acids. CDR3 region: CASSYGQGNEQYF. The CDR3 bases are TGTGCCAGCAGTTACGGCCAGGGGAACGAGCAGTACTTC.

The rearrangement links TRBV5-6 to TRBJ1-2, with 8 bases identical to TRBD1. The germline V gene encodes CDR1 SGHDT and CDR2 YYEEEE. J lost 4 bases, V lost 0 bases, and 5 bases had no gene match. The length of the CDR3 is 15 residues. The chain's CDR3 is CASSLAFDRGYGYTF. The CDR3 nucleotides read TGTGCCAGCAGCTTGGCCTTCGACAGGGGCTATGGCTACACCTTC.

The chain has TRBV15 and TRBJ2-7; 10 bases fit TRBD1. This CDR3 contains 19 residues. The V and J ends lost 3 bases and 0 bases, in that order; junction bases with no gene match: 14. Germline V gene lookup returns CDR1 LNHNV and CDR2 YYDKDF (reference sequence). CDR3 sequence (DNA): TGTGCCACCAGCAGTTTACCCTCAACAAGGACAGGGGGCTCCTACGAGCAGTACTTC. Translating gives CATSSLPSTRTGGSYEQYF.

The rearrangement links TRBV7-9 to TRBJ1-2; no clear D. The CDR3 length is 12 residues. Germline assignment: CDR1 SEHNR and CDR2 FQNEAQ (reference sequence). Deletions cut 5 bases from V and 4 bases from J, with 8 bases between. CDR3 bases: TGTGCCAGCAGCCCGGTCCTCTATGGCTACACCTTC. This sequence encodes CASSPVLYGYTF.